One T cell receptor (beta chain) is described in this entry. The data belong to a study of chemoradiotherapy in HPV16-positive cancers. Measured with immunoSEQ multiplex PCR; TCRdb has only the in-frame clones, and not every one. The table records about 8,900 clones, 71% of them present only once. Germline assignment: CDR1 SGHRS and CDR2 YFSETQ. Germline trimming cut 4 bases from V and 2 bases from J; bases unmatched to any gene: 4. The CDR3 totals 14 residues. The J gene is TRBJ1-1, the V gene TRBV5-1, with TRBD1 identical over 8 bases. The sequence came from a human donor with HPV-associated anogenital cancer. Sample acquisition took place from a patient who underwent chemoradiotherapy. The CDR3 nucleotides are TGCGCCAGCAGCGCGGGACAGGCTAACACTGAAGCTTTCTTT. Translating it yields CASSAGQANTEAFF.